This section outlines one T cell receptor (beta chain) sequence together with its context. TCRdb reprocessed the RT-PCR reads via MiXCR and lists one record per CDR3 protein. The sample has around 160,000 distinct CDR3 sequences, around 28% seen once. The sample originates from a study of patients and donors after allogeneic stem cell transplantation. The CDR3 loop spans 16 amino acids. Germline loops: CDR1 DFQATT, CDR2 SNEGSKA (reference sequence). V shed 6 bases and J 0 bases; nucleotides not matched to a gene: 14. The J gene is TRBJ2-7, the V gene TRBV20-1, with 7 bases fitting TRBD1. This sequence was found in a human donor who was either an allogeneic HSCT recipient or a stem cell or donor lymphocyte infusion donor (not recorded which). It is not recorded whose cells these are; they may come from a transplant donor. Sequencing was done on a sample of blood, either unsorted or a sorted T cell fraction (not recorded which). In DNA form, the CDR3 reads TGCAGTGCCTCCCTCCCGGATGGACAGGCCTCCTACGAGCAGTACTTC. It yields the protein CSASLPDGQASYEQYF.